This T cell receptor (beta chain) comes out of a study of T cell responses to AZD1222 COVID-19 vaccine (dated by TCRdb to the early 2020s). Broadly, across the study: AZD1222 recipients with second doses at about 4 weeks or about 12 weeks were pooled, because spike-specific TCR depth and breadth did not differ between schedules. A total of 233 trial participants underwent TCR sequencing, of whom about 210 received two doses of AZD1222 and some 26 received two doses of the MenACWY control vaccine. Trial participants were enrolled into age subgroups of 18-55, 56-69 and 70-plus years, which contained approximately 150, 28 and 58 TCR-sequenced participants, respectively.

As encoded in the germline V gene (reference sequence), CDR1 is MNHEY while CDR2 is SMNVEV. At the junction V is shortened by 5 bases and J by 3 bases, with 13 bases in between. Inclusive of the bounding cysteine and phenylalanine, the CDR3 is 14 residues long. The retained sequence is limited to the CDR3, 42 bases, with the frame set at the first base. The CDR3 regions of human TCRbeta chains were analyzed by immunosequencing. For the original study's pipeline: TCRs in the repertoires were matched against a reference library of SARS-CoV-2-specific TCRs that had been generated with the MIRA antigen-specificity platform. Breadth meant the fraction of unique TCRs that were SARS-CoV-2-associated, whereas depth meant the fraction of total T cells that were SARS-CoV-2-associated. Using the MIRA data, each spike-specific TCR was mapped to the spike region that the TCR reacts to and placed in a CD4 or CD8 class. Log10-transformed breadth and depth values were compared by one-way ANOVA with Sidak's multiple comparisons tests. TCRdb holds this immuneACCESS table with in-frame rearrangements only. Some clones are missing; in checked studies, unresolved V genes explain under half, and the rest has no known cause. V, J and clone size reflect that table, while D and trimming were determined from the DNA. The sample includes about 140,000 clones, with roughly nine tenths observed a single time. Together, the top ten hold around 1.6% of the sample.

In light of the paper, this sample's time point label describes: baseline before first vaccination. Vaccinee samples were obtained from the UK trials COV001 and COV002, which included a single-blind randomized controlled phase 2/3 trial of AZD1222 (ChAdOx1 nCoV-19) in healthy adults. Trial participant PBMC samples were collected at day 0 and day 28 after the second dose for TCRbeta chain sequencing. Concerning this clone itself: Its antigen has not been determined. Base qualities are missing; no much larger clone stands one base away.

Results the study describes overall, beyond this receptor: Conclusions about previously exposed vaccinees were limited because only six AZD1222 recipients were SARS-CoV-2 seropositive at baseline. The 56-69-year group was small, and its depth increase did not reach significance, likely because of low power. Vaccine-associated CD4 TCRs spanned the whole spike protein, with dominant responses in regions 160-218 and 743-854. No day 14 peak-response samples were available, so repertoires were characterized only after the peak T cell response. Epitopes outside the regions mutated in the B.1.351 and B.1.1.7 variants were reportedly recognized by nearly half of the unique spike-specific TCRs. A significant rise in spike-specific TCR breadth and depth was observed after two AZD1222 doses relative to day 0 and relative to MenACWY recipients. Participants were mostly white British and included more females than males, and it was suggested by the authors that clonal diversity may have been underestimated.

Recombination linked TRBV27 to TRBJ1-2; the D gene remains uncertain. Sequencing was performed on peripheral blood, taken on day 0 of AZD1222 vaccination. This clonotype was obtained from an adult in good health. DNA sequence: TGTGCCAGCAGTACAAACAGCGCTTACTATGGCTACACCTTC. The translation is CASSTNSAYYGYTF.